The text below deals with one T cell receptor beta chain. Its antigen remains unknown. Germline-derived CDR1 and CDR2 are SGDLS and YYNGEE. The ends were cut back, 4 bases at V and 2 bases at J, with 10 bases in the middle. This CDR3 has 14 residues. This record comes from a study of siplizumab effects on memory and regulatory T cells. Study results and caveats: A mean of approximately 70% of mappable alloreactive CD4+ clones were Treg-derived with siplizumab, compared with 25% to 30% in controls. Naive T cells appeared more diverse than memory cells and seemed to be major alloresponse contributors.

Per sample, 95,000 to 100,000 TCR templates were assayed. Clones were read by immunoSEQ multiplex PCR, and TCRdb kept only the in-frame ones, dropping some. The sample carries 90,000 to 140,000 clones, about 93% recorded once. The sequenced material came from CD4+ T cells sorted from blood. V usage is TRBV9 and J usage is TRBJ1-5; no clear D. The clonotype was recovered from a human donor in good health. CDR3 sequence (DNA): TGTGCCAGCAGCCGCAATGTCGGCAATCAGCCCCAGCATTTT. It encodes CASSRNVGNQPQHF.